A single sample gave rise to the 26 T cell receptor beta chains below, sequenced in a study of cytomegalovirus exposure and HLA in healthy donors. Amplification used 60 Vbeta primers and 13 Jbeta primers. Clones were read by immunoSEQ multiplex PCR, and TCRdb kept only the in-frame ones, dropping some. The sample carries 100,000 or so clones, approximately 70% recorded once. The sample comprised PBMCs. These receptors were obtained from a man aged 25 to 45 in good health and CMV-seropositive.

This rearrangement joins TRBV11-3 to TRBJ1-1; 9 nucleotides match TRBD1. CDR3 length: 14 residues. V lost 1 base and J lost 13; bases outside the gene matches: 10. Germline CDR1 reads SGHNT; CDR2 reads YENEEA. CDR3 DNA: TGTGCCAGCAGCTTAGTTGGGGACAGGGAGAAAGTTTTCTTT. It codes for CASSLVGDREKVFF.

The chain couples TRBV5-8 to TRBJ2-5, with TRBD1 matching 8 bases. Per germline, CDR1 SGHTS and CDR2 YDEGEE. Trimming removed 6 bases from V and 6 bases from J; junction bases left unmatched: 19. CDR3 size: 17 residues. CDR3 sequence reads: CASKGHPQGAREKTQYF. The CDR3 DNA sequence: TGTGCCAGCAAAGGTCATCCCCAGGGGGCGCGGGAAAAGACCCAGTACTTC.

CDR3 nucleotides: TGTGCCAGCAACGACAGGGCTCAGCCCCAGCATTTT. Translation: CASNDRAQPQHF. This chain joins TRBV6-1 and TRBJ1-5, with 7 positions matching TRBD1. CDR3 length: 12 amino acids. The ends lost 7 bases at V and 6 bases at J; junction bases unmatched: 3. Germline loops: CDR1 MNHNS, CDR2 SASEGT.

This chain connects TRBV5-1 to TRBJ2-3; 7 bases fit TRBD2. The V and J ends lost 0 bases and 2 bases, in that order; junction bases with no gene match: 9. Germline V CDR1 and CDR2: SGHRS, YFSETQ. This CDR3 contains 17 residues. CDR3 DNA sequence: TGCGCCAGCAGCTTGGCCTGGTCTAGCGGAACCACAGATACGCAGTATTTT. The encoded protein is CASSLAWSSGTTDTQYF.

The V and J genes are TRBV5-1 and TRBJ2-5, with 7 bases lining up with TRBD1. The J call may be incorrect, as the DNA end agrees better with TRBJ2-7. Germline V lookup: CDR1 SGHRS, CDR2 YFSETQ. CDR3 size: 14 residues. Here the CDR3 reads CASSSGQSIYEQYF. CDR3 nucleotide sequence: TGCGCCAGCAGCTCGGGACAGTCTATATACGAGCAGTACTTC.

The V call is TRBV27, the J call TRBJ1-1, with 8 bases fitting TRBD1. V trimming: 5 bases; J trimming: 1 base; junction bases outside the gene matches: 6. The germline gives CDR1 MNHEY, CDR2 SMNVEV (reference sequence). The CDR3 is 15 amino acids. As DNA, the CDR3 is TGTGCCAGCAGTCCCCGGACAGGGTGGAACACTGAAGCTTTCTTT. It is translated as CASSPRTGWNTEAFF.

The chain carries TRBV10-3 and TRBJ2-5; TRBD1 aligns across 8 bases. The end of the DNA fits TRBJ2-7 better, so the J call may be wrong. Germline lookup yields CDR1 ENHRY and CDR2 SYGVKD. The length of the CDR3 is 14 residues. In nucleotides, the CDR3 is TGTGCCATCACCCACGACAGGGGAAGTCTCGAGCAGTACTTC. It translates to CAITHDRGSLEQYF.

This clone was observed a single time. The V call is TRBV7-8, the J call TRBJ1-2; D not resolved. Germline V gene data show CDR1 as SGHVS and CDR2 as FQNEAQ. The CDR3 runs to 14 residues. The germline V and J ends were trimmed by 3 bases and 1 base, with 9 bases remaining between them. CDR3 amino acids: CASSFGGNNYGYTF. For the CDR3, the DNA is TGTGCCAGCAGCTTTGGAGGGAATAACTATGGCTACACCTTC.

This chain joins TRBV5-1 and TRBJ2-7, with 9 bases that match TRBD1. The CDR3 is 16 residues long. CDR1 is SGHRS, CDR2 YFSETQ, per germline. The junction had 10 bases not matched to a gene; V was cut back by 3 bases and J by 3 bases. The chain's CDR3 is CASSSTDRGSNYEQYF. DNA of the CDR3: TGCGCCAGCAGCTCCACCGACAGGGGGTCTAACTACGAGCAGTACTTC.

The chain employs TRBV19 and TRBJ2-5, with D perhaps matching TRBD1 (6 bases). Trimming removed 2 bases from V and 5 bases from J, with 9 bases in between. The germline CDR1 and CDR2 sequences are LNHDA and SQIVND (reference sequence). This CDR3 is 13 amino acids long. This CDR3 is CASSIFQGETQYF. Written as DNA, the CDR3 is TGTGCCAGTAGTATATTTCAGGGGGAGACCCAGTACTTC.

The genes are TRBV5-1 and TRBJ1-6, with 7 bases that match TRBD1. The CDR3 totals 14 residues. V lost 3 bases to trimming and J lost 8 bases; unmatched junction nucleotides: 5. Germline V gene sequence: CDR1 SGHRS, CDR2 YFSETQ. The CDR3 sequence: CASSSPDRDSPLHF. CDR3 DNA: TGCGCCAGCAGCTCCCCTGACAGGGATTCACCCCTCCACTTT.

J is TRBJ2-1 and V is TRBV9; 9 bases are a match to TRBD2. Germline lookup yields CDR1 SGDLS and CDR2 YYNGEE. J lost 7 bases, V lost 4 bases, and 9 bases had no gene match. CDR3 size: 15 residues. CDR3 bases: TGTGCCAGCAGCTCTCTAGCGGGGCAGCTAAATGAGCAGTTCTTC. It is translated as CASSSLAGQLNEQFF.

The chain joins TRBV7-3 to TRBJ1-1; D perhaps matches TRBD1 (5 bases). The germline CDR1 and CDR2 sequences are SGHTA and FQGTGA. V gave up 8 bases and J gave up 0 bases, with 10 bases separating them. The length of the CDR3 is 13 residues. The CDR3 DNA reads TGTGCCAGCGGGCAGGGTGTGAACACTGAAGCTTTCTTT. Its protein product is CASGQGVNTEAFF.

The V and J genes are TRBV20-1 and TRBJ2-7, with D hard to call. The germline gives CDR1 DFQATT, CDR2 SNEGSKA (reference sequence). This CDR3 has 11 residues. V was shortened by 1 base and J by 8 bases, with 9 bases between the two germline ends. The CDR3 sequence: CSARGPNKQYF. The CDR3 region has the DNA TGCAGTGCTAGAGGGCCCAACAAGCAGTACTTC.

Comment on this clone: An end of the junction differs from the germline gene, which may be a read error. In the same sample, other DNA sequences code for this CDR3. The chain combines TRBV6-6 with TRBJ1-1; the D gene is possibly TRBD1 (5 bases). Germline assignment: CDR1 MNHNY and CDR2 SVGAGI (reference sequence). CDR3 length: 13 residues. CDR3 sequence: CASSYLGLTEAFF. CDR3 DNA: TGTGCCAGCAGTTATTTGGGGCTCACTGAAGCCTTCTTT.

This sequence joins TRBV5-1 and TRBJ1-1, with D unresolved. CDR3 length equals 14 residues. Germline V gene sequence: CDR1 SGHRS, CDR2 YFSETQ. Trimming removed 3 bases at V and 3 bases at J, with 12 bases between. The DNA for the CDR3 is TGCGCCAGCAGCTCGGACGGGGAGTACACTGAAGCTTTCTTT. Amino acid sequence: CASSSDGEYTEAFF. The full variable domain, rest sourced from reference TRBV5-1 and TRBJ1-1, is KAGVTQTPRYLIKTRGQQVTLSCSPISGHRSVSWYQQTPGQGLQFLFEYFSETQRNKGNFPGRFSGRQFSNSRSEMNVSTLELGDSALYLCASSSDGEYTEAFFGQGTRLTVV.

The rearrangement uses TRBV14 and TRBJ1-1; 7 bases map to TRBD1. From germline, CDR1 is SGHDN and CDR2 FVKESK. CDR3 length equals 14 residues. After removal of 3 bases from V and 4 bases from J, the junction contained 5 bases not matched to a gene. CDR3 sequence: CASSHGGGGTEAFF. In nucleotides, the CDR3 is TGTGCCAGCAGCCATGGAGGGGGCGGCACTGAAGCTTTCTTT.

The chain carries TRBV7-2 and TRBJ1-2, with a weak D call TRBD1 (6 bases). Germline values: CDR1 SGHTA, CDR2 FQGNSA. Between the trimmed V and J ends, which lost 1 base and 7 bases, there was a span of 16 bases. This CDR3 has 15 amino acids. The CDR3 DNA reads TGTGCCAGCAGCTTAGGACAGGCAGGGCGTGGTGGCTACACCTTC. It is translated as CASSLGQAGRGGYTF.

The V and J genes are TRBV6-6 and TRBJ2-7, with no clear D. Germline V lookup: CDR1 MNHNY, CDR2 SVGAGI (reference sequence). V lost 6 bases and J lost 3, with 12 bases in between. The CDR3 sequence is 13 residues long. CDR3 region: CASRPTHYYEQYF. The CDR3, as DNA: TGTGCCAGCAGACCAACTCATTACTACGAGCAGTACTTC.

This clone was observed a handful of times. The CDR3 loop reads CASSPQTGGSGANVLTF. The DNA for the CDR3 is TGTGCCAGCTCACCCCAGACAGGGGGCTCTGGGGCCAACGTCCTGACTTTC. The V call is TRBV18, the J call TRBJ2-6, with TRBD1 matching over 9 bases. Germline CDR1 reads KGHSH; CDR2 reads LQKENI. The V and J ends lost 3 bases and 0 bases, in that order; junction bases with no gene match: 3. This CDR3 comprises 17 residues.

The CDR3 region is CASSPRGAYNSPLHF. In nucleotides, the CDR3 is TGTGCCAGCAGTCCAAGGGGCGCCTATAATTCACCCCTCCACTTT. The chain joins TRBV27 to TRBJ1-6; possible D gene TRBD1, 5 bases. V gave up 5 bases and J gave up 2 bases, with 10 bases separating them. Germline V gene lookup returns CDR1 MNHEY and CDR2 SMNVEV (reference sequence). The CDR3 runs 15 residues.

This clone was counted a few times. The chain is built from TRBV7-8 and TRBJ2-5, with 8 bases fitting TRBD1. With V trimmed by 5 bases and J by 5 bases, 13 bases remained unmatched. Looked up from germline, CDR1 is SGHVS and CDR2 is FQNEAQ. The CDR3 runs to 16 residues. This chain's CDR3 is CASSPAGGAIKETQYF. The CDR3 DNA reads as TGTGCCAGCAGCCCAGCAGGGGGCGCGATAAAGGAGACCCAGTACTTC.

V usage is TRBV19 and J usage is TRBJ2-1; TRBD1 might be the D (5 bases). The germline CDR1 and CDR2 sequences are LNHDA and SQIVND (reference sequence). The CDR3 loop spans 13 amino acids. V gave up 4 bases and J gave up 4 bases, with 8 bases separating them. The CDR3, as DNA: TGTGCCAGTAGTAAGGCAGGGTACAATGAGCAGTTCTTC. This translates into CASSKAGYNEQFF.

The chain combines TRBV19 with TRBJ1-1, with 10 bases aligning to TRBD1. The ends lost 5 bases at V and 4 bases at J; junction bases unmatched: 4. The CDR3 extends over 14 amino acids. Per germline, CDR1 LNHDA and CDR2 SQIVND (reference sequence). CDR3: CASSLRTGGTEAFF. CDR3 sequence (DNA): TGTGCCAGTAGTCTGAGGACAGGGGGCACTGAAGCTTTCTTT.

This clone occurred a few times. The CDR3 DNA reads TGTGCCAGCAGCTTAACGGGTAACCCAGATACGCAGTATTTT. It specifies CASSLTGNPDTQYF. V usage is TRBV7-9 and J usage is TRBJ2-3; D is unclear. V lost 2 bases to trimming and J lost 4 bases, with 10 bases between them. CDR1 and CDR2 from the germline V gene are SEHNR and FQNEAQ (reference sequence). This CDR3 comprises 14 residues.

This clone has only a few counts. The chain carries TRBV5-1 and TRBJ2-7, with 7 bases aligning to TRBD1. Unmatched junction bases numbered 8, after V lost 3 bases and J lost 5 bases. This CDR3 has 14 residues. From germline, CDR1 is SGHRS and CDR2 YFSETQ. CDR3 DNA: TGCGCCAGCAGCTGGGACAGTCAGTCAGACGAGCAGTACTTC. Its protein product is CASSWDSQSDEQYF.